There are many counts of the clone carrying this T cell receptor (beta chain). Its antigen is undetermined. Germline CDR1 SGHRS, CDR2 YFSETQ. This CDR3 region has 14 residues. The J segment lost 0 bases and the V segment lost 3 bases, leaving 1 base of the junction unmatched. The sample belongs to a study of spatial heterogeneity in lung cancer. For the study at large: Strongly correlated with TCR transcript counts in tumor regions was a T cell module score, which was a transcriptional module score calculated from matched bulk RNA-seq.

Regarding time point: sample taken at primary tumor resection. Untreated early-stage non-small cell lung cancer patients, roughly 75 in total, were the donors. Unsorted whole RNA from tumor, nontumor lung or frozen PBMC underwent sequencing. Study-level results: The study found that expanded intratumoral alpha and beta TCR counts tracked tumor mutation counts.

TCRdb independently ran MiXCR on the 5' RACE reads; one entry per CDR3 protein. This table holds about 9,200 distinct CDR3 sequences, around 3% found once. The clonotype comes from a male donor with early-stage non-small cell lung cancer. The J gene is TRBJ1-2, the V gene TRBV5-1; 8 bases agree with TRBD1. The sample in question was lung tumor tissue, obtained at surgery. CDR3 amino acids: CASSSGGTNYGYTF. CDR3 bases: TGCGCCAGCAGCTCAGGGGGCACTAACTATGGCTACACCTTC.